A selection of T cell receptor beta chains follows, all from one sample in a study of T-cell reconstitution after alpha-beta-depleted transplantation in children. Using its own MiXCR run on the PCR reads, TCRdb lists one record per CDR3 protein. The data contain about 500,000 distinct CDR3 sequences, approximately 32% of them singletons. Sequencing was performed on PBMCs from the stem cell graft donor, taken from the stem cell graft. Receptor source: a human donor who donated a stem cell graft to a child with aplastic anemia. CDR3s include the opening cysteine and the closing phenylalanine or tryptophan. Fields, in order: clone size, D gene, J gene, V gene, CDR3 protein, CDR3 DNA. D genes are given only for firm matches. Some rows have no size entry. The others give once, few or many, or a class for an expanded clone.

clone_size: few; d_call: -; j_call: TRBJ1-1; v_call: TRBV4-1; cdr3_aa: CASSQEKEAYTEAFF; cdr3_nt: TGCGCCAGCAGCCAAGAAAAGGAGGCTTACACTGAAGCTTTCTTT
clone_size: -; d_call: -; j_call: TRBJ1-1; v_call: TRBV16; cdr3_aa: CASSRSLSTVLNTEAFF; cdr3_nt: TGTGCCAGCAGCCGGTCCCTATCGACAGTTTTGAACACTGAAGCTTTCTTT
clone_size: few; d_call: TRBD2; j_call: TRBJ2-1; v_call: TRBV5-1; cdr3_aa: CASSLVAGGHEQFF; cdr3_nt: TGCGCCAGCAGCTTGGTAGCGGGAGGGCATGAGCAGTTCTTC
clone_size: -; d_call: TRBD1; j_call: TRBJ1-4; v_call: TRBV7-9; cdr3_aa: CASSPRTGLLEKLFF; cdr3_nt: TGTGCCAGCAGCCCTCGGACAGGTTTACTTGAAAAACTGTTTTTT
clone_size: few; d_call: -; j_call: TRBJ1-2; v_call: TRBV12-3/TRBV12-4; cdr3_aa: CASTSLGVLGYTF; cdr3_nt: TGTGCCAGCACCTCGCTGGGGGTTCTTGGCTACACCTTC
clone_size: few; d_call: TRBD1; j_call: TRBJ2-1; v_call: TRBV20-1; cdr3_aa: CSATRTGQNKDNEQFF; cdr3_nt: TGCAGTGCTACGAGGACAGGTCAAAACAAAGACAATGAGCAGTTCTTC
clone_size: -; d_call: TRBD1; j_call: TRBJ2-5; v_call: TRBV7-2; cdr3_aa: CASSWGTGGGRETQYF; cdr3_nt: TGTGCCAGCAGCTGGGGGACAGGGGGCGGCAGAGAGACCCAGTACTTC
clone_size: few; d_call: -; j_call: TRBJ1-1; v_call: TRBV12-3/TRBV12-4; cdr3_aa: CASSLALGGRGAFF; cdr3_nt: TGTGCCAGCAGTTTAGCGCTTGGGGGGCGCGGTGCTTTCTTT
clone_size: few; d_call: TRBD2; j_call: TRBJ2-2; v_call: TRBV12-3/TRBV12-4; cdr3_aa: CASSPERLAGNTGELFF; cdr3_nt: TGTGCCAGCAGCCCTGAGAGACTAGCGGGGAACACCGGGGAGCTGTTTTTT
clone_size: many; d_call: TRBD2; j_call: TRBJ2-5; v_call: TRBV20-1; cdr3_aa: CSARDLAGDLETQYF; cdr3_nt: TGCAGTGCTAGAGATCTAGCGGGAGATCTAGAGACCCAGTACTTC
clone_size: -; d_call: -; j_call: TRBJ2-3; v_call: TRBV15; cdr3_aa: CATSHAGPRTDTQYF; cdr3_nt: TGTGCCACCTCCCACGCGGGCCCTCGGACAGATACGCAGTATTTT
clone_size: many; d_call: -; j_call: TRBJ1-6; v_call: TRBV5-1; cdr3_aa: CASSLDGDHNSPLHF; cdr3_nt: TGCGCCAGCAGCTTGGATGGGGATCATAATTCACCCCTCCACTTT
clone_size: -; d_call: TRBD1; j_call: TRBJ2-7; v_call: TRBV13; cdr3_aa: CASSSDRGGVYEQYF; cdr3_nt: TGTGCCAGCAGCTCCGACAGGGGGGGGGTCTACGAGCAGTACTTC
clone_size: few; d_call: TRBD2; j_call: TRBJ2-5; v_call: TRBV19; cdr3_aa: CASSLAGTIQETQYF; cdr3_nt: TGTGCCAGTAGTCTAGCGGGTACGATCCAAGAGACCCAGTACTTC
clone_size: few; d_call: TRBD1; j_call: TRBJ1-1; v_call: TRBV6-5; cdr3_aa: CASSYYQGAFTEAFF; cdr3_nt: TGTGCCAGCAGTTACTATCAGGGGGCATTCACTGAAGCTTTCTTT
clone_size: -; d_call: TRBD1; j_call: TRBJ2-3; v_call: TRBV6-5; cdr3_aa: CASRLGTARTDTQYF; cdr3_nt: TGTGCCAGCAGACTCGGGACAGCTCGCACAGATACGCAGTATTTT
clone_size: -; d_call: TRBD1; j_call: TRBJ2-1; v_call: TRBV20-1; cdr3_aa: CSALTGSRDNEQFF; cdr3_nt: TGCAGTGCTCTGACAGGGTCCAGGGACAATGAGCAGTTCTTC
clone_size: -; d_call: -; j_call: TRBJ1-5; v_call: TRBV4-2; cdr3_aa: CASSQEERDNQPQHF; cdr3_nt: TGTGCCAGCAGCCAAGAGGAACGGGACAATCAGCCCCAGCATTTT
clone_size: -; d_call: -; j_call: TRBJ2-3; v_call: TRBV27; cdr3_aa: CASSPDSSPGRDTQYF; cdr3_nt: TGTGCCAGCAGTCCCGATTCGTCCCCCGGTAGAGATACGCAGTATTTT
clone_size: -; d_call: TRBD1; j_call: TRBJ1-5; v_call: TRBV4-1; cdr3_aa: CASSQDEGGRQPQHF; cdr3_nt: TGCGCCAGCAGCCAAGATGAAGGGGGCAGACAGCCCCAGCATTTT
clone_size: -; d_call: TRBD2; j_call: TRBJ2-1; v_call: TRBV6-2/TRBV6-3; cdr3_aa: CASRGRLAGVESYNEQFF; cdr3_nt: TGTGCCAGCAGGGGTCGACTAGCGGGAGTGGAGTCCTACAATGAGCAGTTCTTC
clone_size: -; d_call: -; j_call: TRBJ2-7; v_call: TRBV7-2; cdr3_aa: CALRAHNAYEQYF; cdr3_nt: TGTGCCCTACGTGCCCATAACGCCTACGAGCAGTACTTC
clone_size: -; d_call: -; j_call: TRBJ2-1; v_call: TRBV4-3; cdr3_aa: CASSQGSAGGVYNEQFF; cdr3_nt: TGCGCCAGCAGCCAGGGGTCGGCAGGAGGAGTCTACAATGAGCAGTTCTTC
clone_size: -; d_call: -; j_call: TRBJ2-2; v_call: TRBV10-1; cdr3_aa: CASSDRDRANTGELFF; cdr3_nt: TGCGCCAGCAGTGACCGTGACAGAGCGAACACCGGGGAGCTGTTTTTT
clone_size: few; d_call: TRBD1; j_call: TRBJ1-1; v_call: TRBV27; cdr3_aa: CASSHLLYLDRARTEAFF; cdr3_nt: TGTGCCAGCAGTCATCTTTTGTACTTGGACAGGGCAAGAACTGAAGCTTTCTTT
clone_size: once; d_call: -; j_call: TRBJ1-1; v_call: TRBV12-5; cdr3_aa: CASGLEGTEAFF; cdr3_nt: TGTGCTAGTGGTTTGGAAGGGACTGAAGCTTTCTTT
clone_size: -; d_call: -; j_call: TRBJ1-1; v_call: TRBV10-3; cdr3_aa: CAISESLFVRDNTEAFF; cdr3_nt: TGTGCCATCAGTGAGTCCCTGTTCGTGCGGGATAACACTGAAGCTTTCTTT
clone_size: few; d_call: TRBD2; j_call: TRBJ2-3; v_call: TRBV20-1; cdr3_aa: CSALAGGTDTQYF; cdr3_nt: TGCAGTGCTTTAGCGGGGGGCACAGATACGCAGTATTTT
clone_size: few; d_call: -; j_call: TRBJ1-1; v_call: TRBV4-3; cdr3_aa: CASSQAYRDPTEAFF; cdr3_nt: TGCGCCAGCAGCCAGGCCTACCGGGACCCCACTGAAGCTTTCTTT
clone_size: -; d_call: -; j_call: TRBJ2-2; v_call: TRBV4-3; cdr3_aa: CASSQGASTGELFF; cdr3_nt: TGCGCCAGCAGCCAAGGTGCCTCCACCGGGGAGCTGTTTTTT
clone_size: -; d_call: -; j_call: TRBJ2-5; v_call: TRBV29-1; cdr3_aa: CSVDPGGPIQETQYF; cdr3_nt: TGCAGCGTTGACCCTGGGGGGCCAATTCAAGAGACCCAGTACTTC
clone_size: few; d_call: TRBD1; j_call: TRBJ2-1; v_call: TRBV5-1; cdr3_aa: CASSSTGGIYNEQFF; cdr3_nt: TGCGCCAGCAGCTCAACAGGGGGCATTTACAATGAGCAGTTCTTC
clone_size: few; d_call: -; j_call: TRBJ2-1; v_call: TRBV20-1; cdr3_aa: CSAPSRQGPTYNEQFF; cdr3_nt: TGCAGTGCTCCCTCGCGTCAAGGTCCGACCTACAATGAGCAGTTCTTC
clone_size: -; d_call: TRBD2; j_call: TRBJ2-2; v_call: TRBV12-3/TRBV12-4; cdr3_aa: CASSEGLANTGELFF; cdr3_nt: TGTGCCAGCAGTGAGGGACTAGCCAACACCGGGGAGCTGTTTTTT
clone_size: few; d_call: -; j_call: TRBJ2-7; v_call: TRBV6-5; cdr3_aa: CASSYSDSHTYEQYF; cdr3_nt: TGTGCCAGCAGTTACTCGGACAGCCACACCTACGAGCAGTACTTC
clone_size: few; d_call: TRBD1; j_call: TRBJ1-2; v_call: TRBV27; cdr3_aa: CASSSTGEGYTF; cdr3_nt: TGTGCCAGCAGTTCAACAGGGGAGGGCTACACCTTC
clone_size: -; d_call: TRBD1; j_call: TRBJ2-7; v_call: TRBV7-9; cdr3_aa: CASSSRTGRNSYEQYF; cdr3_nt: TGTGCCAGCAGCTCCAGGACAGGGAGAAACTCCTACGAGCAGTACTTC
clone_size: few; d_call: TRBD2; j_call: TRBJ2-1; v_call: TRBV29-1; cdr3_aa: CSVETSDYNEQFF; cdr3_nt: TGCAGCGTTGAGACTAGCGACTACAATGAGCAGTTCTTC
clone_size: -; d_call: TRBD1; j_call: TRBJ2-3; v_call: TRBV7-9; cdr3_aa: CASSPGDRRTDTQYF; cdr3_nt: TGTGCCAGCAGCCCCGGGGACAGGCGCACAGATACGCAGTATTTT
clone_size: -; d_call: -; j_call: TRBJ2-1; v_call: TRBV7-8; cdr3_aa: CASSFWPGDTNEQFF; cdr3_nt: TGTGCCAGCAGCTTTTGGCCGGGGGACACGAATGAGCAGTTCTTC
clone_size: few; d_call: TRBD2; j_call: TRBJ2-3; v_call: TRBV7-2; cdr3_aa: CASSSRTSGIIDTQYF; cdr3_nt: TGTGCCAGCAGCTCGAGGACTAGCGGGATAATAGATACGCAGTATTTT
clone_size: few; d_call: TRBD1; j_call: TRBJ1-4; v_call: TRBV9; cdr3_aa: CASRKGAGANEKLFF; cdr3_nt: TGTGCCAGCAGGAAGGGGGCAGGTGCTAATGAAAAACTGTTTTTT
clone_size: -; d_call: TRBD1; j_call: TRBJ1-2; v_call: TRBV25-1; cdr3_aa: CASTKPGQFYGYTF; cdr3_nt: TGTGCCAGCACGAAACCGGGACAGTTCTATGGCTACACCTTC
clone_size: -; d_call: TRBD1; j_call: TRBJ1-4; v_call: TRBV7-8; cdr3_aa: CASSRTGLNEKLFF; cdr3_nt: TGTGCCAGCAGCCGGACAGGCCTTAATGAAAAACTGTTTTTT
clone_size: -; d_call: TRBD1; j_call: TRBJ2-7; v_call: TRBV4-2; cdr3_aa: CASSQGQGSPYEQYF; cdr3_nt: TGTGCCAGCAGCCAGGGACAGGGCTCCCCCTACGAGCAGTACTTC
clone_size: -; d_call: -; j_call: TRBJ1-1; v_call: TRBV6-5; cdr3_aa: CASSYGTSLNTEAFF; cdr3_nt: TGTGCCAGCAGTTACGGGACCTCGCTGAACACTGAAGCTTTCTTT
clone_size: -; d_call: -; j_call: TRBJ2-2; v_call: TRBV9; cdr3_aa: CASSVEGRRNTGELFF; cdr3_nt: TGTGCCAGCAGCGTAGAGGGTCGGAGAAACACCGGGGAGCTGTTTTTT
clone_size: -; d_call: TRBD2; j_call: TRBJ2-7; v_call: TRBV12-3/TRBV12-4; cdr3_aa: CASSELAGDLFSYEQYF; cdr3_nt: TGTGCCAGCAGCGAACTAGCGGGAGACCTTTTCTCCTACGAGCAGTACTTC
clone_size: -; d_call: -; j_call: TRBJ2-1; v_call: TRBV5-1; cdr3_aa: CASSQGTAAAEQFF; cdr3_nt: TGCGCCAGCAGCCAAGGGACCGCAGCGGCTGAGCAGTTCTTC
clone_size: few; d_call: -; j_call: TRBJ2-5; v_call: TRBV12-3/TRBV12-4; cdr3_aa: CASTLAGGGQETQYF; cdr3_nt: TGTGCCAGCACCCTCGCCGGAGGGGGCCAAGAGACCCAGTACTTC
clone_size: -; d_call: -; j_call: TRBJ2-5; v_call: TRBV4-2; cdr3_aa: CASSQDRAGGETQYF; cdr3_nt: TGTGCCAGCAGCCAAGATCGAGCGGGTGGAGAGACCCAGTACTTC
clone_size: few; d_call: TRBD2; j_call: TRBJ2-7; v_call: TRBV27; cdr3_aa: CASSSFSGSRYEQYF; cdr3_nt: TGTGCCAGCAGCTCCTTTAGCGGGAGTCGCTACGAGCAGTACTTC
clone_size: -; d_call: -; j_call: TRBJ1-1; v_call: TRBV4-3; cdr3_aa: CASSQDTGVMNTEAFF; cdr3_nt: TGCGCCAGCAGCCAAGACACCGGGGTCATGAACACTGAAGCTTTCTTT
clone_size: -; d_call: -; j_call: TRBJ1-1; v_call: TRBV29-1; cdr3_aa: CSAWDGIIMNTEAFF; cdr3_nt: TGCAGCGCATGGGACGGCATTATTATGAACACTGAAGCTTTCTTT
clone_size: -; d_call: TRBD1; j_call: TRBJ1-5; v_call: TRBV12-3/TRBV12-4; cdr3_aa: CASSDTGANQPQHF; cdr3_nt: TGTGCCAGCAGTGATACAGGGGCCAATCAGCCCCAGCATTTT
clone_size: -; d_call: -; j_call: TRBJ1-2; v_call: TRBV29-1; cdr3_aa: CSVARDGYTF; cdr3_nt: TGCAGCGTTGCACGGGATGGCTACACCTTC
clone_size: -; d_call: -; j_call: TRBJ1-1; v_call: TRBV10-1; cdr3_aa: CASSPNTGLNTEAFF; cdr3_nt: TGCGCCAGCAGTCCAAATACAGGTCTGAACACTGAAGCTTTCTTT
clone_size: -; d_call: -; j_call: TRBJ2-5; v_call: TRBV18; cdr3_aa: CASSPPGMGTQETQYF; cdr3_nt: TGTGCCAGCTCACCGCCCGGAATGGGGACGCAAGAGACCCAGTACTTC